This T cell receptor beta chain was sequenced in a study of T cell responses to AZD1222 COVID-19 vaccine. In the case of this clone: A single base separates this from a much larger clone, so it may be a read error. This likely comes from a read error, as the CDR3 has no conserved phenylalanine or tryptophan at its end.

The protocol was immunoSEQ multiplex PCR, while the TCRdb copy is restricted to in-frame clones and leaves out a portion. Of approximately 60,000 clones listed, more than 70% are singletons. This clonotype originated in an adult in good health. The starting material was peripheral blood, obtained on day 0 of AZD1222 vaccination.

CDR3 in DNA: TGTGCCAGCAGCTTAGAGGGATTTGGGGTGGCTTTCCTT. Translated: CASSLEGFGVAFL. V usage is TRBV7-9 and J usage is TRBJ1-1; D is uncertain. Trimming stripped 1 base from V and 11 bases from J, with 14 bases between. This CDR3 has 13 amino acids. Germline V lookup: CDR1 SEHNR, CDR2 FQNEAQ (reference sequence).